Listed below are T cell receptor beta chains from one sample, sequenced in a study of tumor-infiltrating lymphocytes in primary liver carcinoma. One entry per CDR3 protein results from TCRdb running MiXCR on the multiplex PCR reads. The sample has about 320,000 distinct CDR3 sequences; 50% to 70% are singletons. The specimen sequenced was peripheral blood. These receptors were collected from a man aged 35 to 55 with primary liver carcinoma and hepatitis B virus infection. CDR3s include the opening cysteine and the closing phenylalanine or tryptophan. The D gene is left open where the match is weak. Clone size is not always given. Where it is, it says once, few, many or a class for expanded clones.

>TRBJ2-2|TRBV30|TRBD2|few
TGTGCCTGCCCAGTTCCGCAAGGACTAGCGGGACCCGGGGAGCTGTTTTTT
CACPVPQGLAGPGELFF
>TRBJ2-2|TRBV14|.|.
TGTGCCAGCAGCCAAGTAGGAGGCGCCGTGAGGTTTGGGGAGCTGTTTTTT
CASSQVGGAVRFGELFF
>TRBJ1-5|TRBV30|.|.
TGTGCCTGGAGAACCAGGGGAGGCAATCAGCCCCAGCATTTT
CAWRTRGGNQPQHF
>TRBJ2-2|TRBV5-1|.|many
TGCGCCAGCAGCTTGGGGGGAGGAGTCGGCACCGGGGAGCTGTTTTTT
CASSLGGGVGTGELFF
>TRBJ2-7|TRBV11-2|.|many
TGTGCCAGCAGCTTAGGGAATTACGAGCAGTACTTC
CASSLGNYEQYF
>TRBJ1-1|TRBV6-5|.|many
TGTGCCACCCACGTGAACACTGAAGCTTTCTTT
CATHVNTEAFF
>TRBJ2-5|TRBV5-4|TRBD1|few
TGTGCCAGCAGCTCCCCGACAGGGGAGGAGACCCAGTACTTC
CASSSPTGEETQYF
>TRBJ2-7|TRBV11-2|.|.
TGTGCCAGCAGCTTAGGGGACACGGCCTCCTACGAGCAGTACTTC
CASSLGDTASYEQYF
>TRBJ2-3|TRBV10-1|.|.
TGCGCCAACAGTGCAAAATCTGACCTCTCTGTGGCGCAGTATTTT
CANSAKSDLSVAQYF
>TRBJ2-3|TRBV5-1|.|.
TGCGCCAGCAGCTTGGAAAGGATAGGGCCAGATACGCAGTATTTT
CASSLERIGPDTQYF
>TRBJ1-4|TRBV7-8|.|.
TGTGCCAGCAGCCCGTCTGTCAGGGCCCGGGGCGGAACTAATGAAAAACTGTTTTTT
CASSPSVRARGGTNEKLFF
>TRBJ2-2|TRBV6-2/TRBV6-3|.|many
TGTGCCAGCCGAGCGCCGAACACCGGGGAGCTGTTTTTT
CASRAPNTGELFF
>TRBJ2-2|TRBV15|.|.
TGTGCCACCAGCAGCTTTAGCGAGGTCGCGAACACCGGGGAGCTGTTTTTT
CATSSFSEVANTGELFF
>TRBJ2-7|TRBV5-1|.|.
TGCGCCAGCAGCTTGGAAAGCCACACCGTCGAGCAGTACTTC
CASSLESHTVEQYF
>TRBJ1-5|TRBV5-1|TRBD1|.
TGCGCCAGCAGCTCAGCGGGACAGAGGAGTCAGCCCCAGCATTTT
CASSSAGQRSQPQHF
>TRBJ2-5|TRBV29-1|.|.
TGCAGCGTTGAGACTCAGGGAGGAGAGAATCAGTACTTC
CSVETQGGENQYF
>TRBJ2-5|TRBV11-2|.|.
TGTGCCAGCAGTGGCTTCTACGACCAAGAGACCCAGTACTTC
CASSGFYDQETQYF
>TRBJ2-7|TRBV15|.|once
TGTGCCACCAGGACGCAGGGTTCCTACGAGCAGTACTTC
CATRTQGSYEQYF
>TRBJ1-1|TRBV12-3/TRBV12-4|.|once
TGTACCAGCAGTCTTCAGGGGACTGAAGCTTTCTTT
CTSSLQGTEAFF
>TRBJ1-1|TRBV11-2|.|many
TGTGCCAGCAGCTTAGATCGGGGCCCGCCTGGTGAAGCTTTCTTT
CASSLDRGPPGEAFF